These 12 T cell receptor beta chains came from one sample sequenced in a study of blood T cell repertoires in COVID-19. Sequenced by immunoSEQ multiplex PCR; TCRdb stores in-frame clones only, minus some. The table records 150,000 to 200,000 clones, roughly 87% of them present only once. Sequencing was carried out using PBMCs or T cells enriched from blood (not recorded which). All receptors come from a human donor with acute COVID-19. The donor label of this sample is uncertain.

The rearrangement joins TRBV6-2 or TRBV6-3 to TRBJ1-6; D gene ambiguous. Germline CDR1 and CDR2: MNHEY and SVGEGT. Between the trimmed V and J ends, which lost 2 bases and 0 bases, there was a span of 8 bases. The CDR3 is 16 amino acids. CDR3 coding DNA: TGTGCCAGCAGTTACCTGAAGAGCTCCTATAATTCACCCCTCCACTTT. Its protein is CASSYLKSSYNSPLHF.

DNA for the CDR3: TGTGCCTGGAGTTACAGGGGAGAGACCCAGTACTTC. It codes for CAWSYRGETQYF. The chain uses TRBV30 and TRBJ2-5; TRBD1 aligns across 7 bases. J gave up 4 bases and V 2 bases, and 1 base lay outside the gene matches. Germline V gene sequence: CDR1 GTSNPN, CDR2 SVGIG (reference sequence). This CDR3 region has 12 residues. The full variable domain, with the rest looked up from reference TRBV30 and TRBJ2-5, is SQTIHQWPATLVQPVGSPLSLECTVEGTSNPNLYWYRQAAGRGLQLLFYSVGIGQISSEVPQNLSASRPQDRQFILSSKKLLLSDSGFYLCAWSYRGETQYFGPGTRLLVL.

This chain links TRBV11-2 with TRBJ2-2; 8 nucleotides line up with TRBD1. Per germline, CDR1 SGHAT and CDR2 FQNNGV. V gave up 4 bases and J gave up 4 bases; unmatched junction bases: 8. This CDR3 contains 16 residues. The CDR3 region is CASSSKQGDGTGELFF. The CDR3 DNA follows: TGTGCCAGCAGCTCAAAACAGGGGGACGGCACCGGGGAGCTGTTTTTT.

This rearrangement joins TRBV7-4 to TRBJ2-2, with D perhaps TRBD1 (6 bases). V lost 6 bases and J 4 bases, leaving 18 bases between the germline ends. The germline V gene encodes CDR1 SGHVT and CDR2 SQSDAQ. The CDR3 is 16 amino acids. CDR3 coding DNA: TGTGCCAGCAGTCTTGAGAAGGGGGTCTCCACCGGGGAGCTGTTTTTT. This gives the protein CASSLEKGVSTGELFF.

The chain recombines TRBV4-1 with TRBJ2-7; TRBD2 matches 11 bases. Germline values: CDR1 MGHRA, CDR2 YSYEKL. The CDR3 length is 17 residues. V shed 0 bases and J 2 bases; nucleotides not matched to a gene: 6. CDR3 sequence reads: CASSQEGSGGATYEQYF. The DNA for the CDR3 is TGCGCCAGCAGCCAAGAGGGTAGCGGGGGGGCCACCTACGAGCAGTACTTC.

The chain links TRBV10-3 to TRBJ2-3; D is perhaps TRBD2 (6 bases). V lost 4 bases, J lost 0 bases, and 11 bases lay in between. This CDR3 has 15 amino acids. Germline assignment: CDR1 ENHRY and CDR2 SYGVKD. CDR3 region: CAISVEAGSTDTQYF. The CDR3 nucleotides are TGTGCCATCAGTGTCGAAGCGGGCAGCACAGATACGCAGTATTTT.

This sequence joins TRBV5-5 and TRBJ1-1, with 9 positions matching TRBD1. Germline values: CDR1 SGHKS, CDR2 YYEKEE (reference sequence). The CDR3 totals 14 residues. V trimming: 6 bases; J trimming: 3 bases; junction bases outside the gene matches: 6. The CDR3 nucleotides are TGTGCCAGCACCCTACAGGGGGCTGACACTGAAGCTTTCTTT. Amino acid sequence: CASTLQGADTEAFF.

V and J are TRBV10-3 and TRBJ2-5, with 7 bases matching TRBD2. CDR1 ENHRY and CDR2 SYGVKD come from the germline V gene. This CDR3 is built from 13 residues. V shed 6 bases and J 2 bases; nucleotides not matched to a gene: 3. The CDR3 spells CAISRGEQETQYF. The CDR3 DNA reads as TGTGCCATCAGCCGGGGGGAGCAAGAGACCCAGTACTTC.

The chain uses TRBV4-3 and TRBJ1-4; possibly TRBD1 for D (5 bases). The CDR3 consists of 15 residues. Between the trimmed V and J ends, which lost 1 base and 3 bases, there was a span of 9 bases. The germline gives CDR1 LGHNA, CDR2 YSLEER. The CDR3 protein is CASSQADSPNEKLFF. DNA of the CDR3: TGCGCCAGCAGCCAAGCCGACAGCCCTAATGAAAAACTGTTTTTT.

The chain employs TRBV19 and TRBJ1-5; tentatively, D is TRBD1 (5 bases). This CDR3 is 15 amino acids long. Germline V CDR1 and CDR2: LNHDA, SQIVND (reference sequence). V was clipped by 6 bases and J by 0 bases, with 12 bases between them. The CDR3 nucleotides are TGTGCCAGTAGCCCGGGGGACTTTAGCAATCAGCCCCAGCATTTT. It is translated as CASSPGDFSNQPQHF.

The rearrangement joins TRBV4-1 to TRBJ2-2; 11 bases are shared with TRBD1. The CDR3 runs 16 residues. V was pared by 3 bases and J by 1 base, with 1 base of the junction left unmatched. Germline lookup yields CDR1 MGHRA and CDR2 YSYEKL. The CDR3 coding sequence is TGCGCCAGCAGCCAGGGGACAGGGGGGAACACCGGGGAGCTGTTTTTT. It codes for CASSQGTGGNTGELFF.

This CDR3 is CASSVSRENSPLHF. CDR3 nucleotide sequence: TGTGCCAGCAGTGTATCGAGGGAGAATTCACCCCTCCACTTT. The genes are TRBV28 and TRBJ1-6; D is undetermined. The CDR3 covers 14 residues. The V end lost 5 bases, the J end lost 7 bases, and 12 bases lay between the germline ends. CDR1 and CDR2 from the germline V gene are MDHEN and SYDVKM.